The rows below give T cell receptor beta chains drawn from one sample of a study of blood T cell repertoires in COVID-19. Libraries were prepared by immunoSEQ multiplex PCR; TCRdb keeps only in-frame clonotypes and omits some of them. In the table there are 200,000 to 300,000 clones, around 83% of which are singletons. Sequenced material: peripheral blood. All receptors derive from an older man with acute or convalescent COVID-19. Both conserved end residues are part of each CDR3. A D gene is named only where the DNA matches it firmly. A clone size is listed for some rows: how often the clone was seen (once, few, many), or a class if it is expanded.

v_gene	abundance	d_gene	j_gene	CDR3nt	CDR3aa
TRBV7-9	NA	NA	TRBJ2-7	TGTGCCAGCGCGAACGGTCCCTACGAGCAGTACTTC	CASANGPYEQYF
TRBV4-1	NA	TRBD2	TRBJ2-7	TGCGCCAGCAGCCAAGATACCGGGGGGGGCACCTACGAGCAGTACTTC	CASSQDTGGGTYEQYF
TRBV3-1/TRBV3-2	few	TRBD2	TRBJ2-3	TGTGCCAGCAGCCCCTTAGCGGGGGGAATCGCAGATACGCAGTATTTT	CASSPLAGGIADTQYF
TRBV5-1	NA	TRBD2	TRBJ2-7	TGCGCCAGCAGCTTGGAGATTAGCGGGAGGATCTACGAGCAGTACTTC	CASSLEISGRIYEQYF
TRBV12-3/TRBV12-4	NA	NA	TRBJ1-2	TGTGCCAGCAGTTTCGGTAGGAGCTATGGCTACACCTTC	CASSFGRSYGYTF
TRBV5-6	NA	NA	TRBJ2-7	TGTGCCAGCAGCTTGGCGCACAGGGTTCTTATGCCCTCCTACGAGCAGTACTTC	CASSLAHRVLMPSYEQYF
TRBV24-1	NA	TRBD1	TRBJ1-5	TGTGCCACCAGTGACCCTCGGACAGGGGGCGGAAGCAATCAGCCCCAGCATTTT	CATSDPRTGGGSNQPQHF
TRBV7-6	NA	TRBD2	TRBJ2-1	TGTGCCAGCAGCCTCCGGACTAGCGGGAGTAACAATGAGCAGTTCTTC	CASSLRTSGSNNEQFF
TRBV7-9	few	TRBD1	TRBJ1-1	TGTGCCAGCAGCTATTGGACAGGGAGGAACACTGAAGCTTTCTTT	CASSYWTGRNTEAFF
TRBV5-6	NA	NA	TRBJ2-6	TGTGCCAGCAGCCAGCAGGCAGGTTATACCTCTGGGGCCAACGTCCTGACTTTC	CASSQQAGYTSGANVLTF
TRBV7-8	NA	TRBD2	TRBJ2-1	TGTGCCAGCAGCCCTCCGGGACTAGCGGGAGGAAGATTTGGCAATGAGCAGTTCTTC	CASSPPGLAGGRFGNEQFF
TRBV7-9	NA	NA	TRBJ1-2	TGTGCCAGCAGCTTAACCGCGGTGGGGGCAGATGGCTACACCTTC	CASSLTAVGADGYTF
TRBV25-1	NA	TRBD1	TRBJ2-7	TGTGCCAGCAGTGAATCCGGGACAGGGGTCTACGAGCAGTACTTC	CASSESGTGVYEQYF
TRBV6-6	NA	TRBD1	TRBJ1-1	TGTGCCAGCAGTCAGACAGGGGAGGGGATCTTGAACACTGAAGCTTTCTTT	CASSQTGEGILNTEAFF
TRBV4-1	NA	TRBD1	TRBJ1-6	TGCGCCAGCTCCCCTCCCGGGACAGGTAACTCACCCCTCCACTTT	CASSPPGTGNSPLHF
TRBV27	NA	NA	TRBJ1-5	TGTGCCAGCAGTTTTGGGGCAGCGAATCAGCCCCAGCATTTT	CASSFGAANQPQHF
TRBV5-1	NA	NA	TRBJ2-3	TGCGCCAGCAGCTTGACTCCCGGGACTAGCACAGATACGCAGTATTTT	CASSLTPGTSTDTQYF
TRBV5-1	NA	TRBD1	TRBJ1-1	TGCGCCAGCAGCCCGGAACAAACGGGACAGCGGAAAGCTTTCTTT	CASSPEQTGQRKAFF
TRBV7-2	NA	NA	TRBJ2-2	TGTGCCAGCAGCTTACAGGGCTCCAATACCGGGGAGCTGTTTTTT	CASSLQGSNTGELFF
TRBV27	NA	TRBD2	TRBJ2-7	TGTGCCAGCAGTTTCACCGGGACTAGTAGGTCCGAGCAGTACTTC	CASSFTGTSRSEQYF
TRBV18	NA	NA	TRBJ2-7	TGTGCCAGCTCACCGATGAAGGGGGAGCAGTACTTC	CASSPMKGEQYF
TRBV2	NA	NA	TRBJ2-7	TGTGCCAGCAGTATTGACAGGCCTTACTCCTACGAGCAGTACTTC	CASSIDRPYSYEQYF
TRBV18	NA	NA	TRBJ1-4	TGTGCCAGCTCTCCCGACAGGACCGATGAAAAACTGTTTTTT	CASSPDRTDEKLFF
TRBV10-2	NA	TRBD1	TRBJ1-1	TGCGCCAGCAGTGAGTCGCAGGGGGCCTTGAACACTGAAGCTTTCTTT	CASSESQGALNTEAFF
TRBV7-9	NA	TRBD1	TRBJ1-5	TGTGCCAGCAGCTTAGCGACAGGGGGTTTACCTAGCAATCAGCCCCAGCATTTT	CASSLATGGLPSNQPQHF
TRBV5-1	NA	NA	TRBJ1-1	TGCGCCAGCAGCATACAGGGAGAAGCTTTCTTT	CASSIQGEAFF
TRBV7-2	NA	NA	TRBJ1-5	TGTGCCAGCTCGGAGGCCCCCCATCAGCCCCAGCATTTT	CASSEAPHQPQHF
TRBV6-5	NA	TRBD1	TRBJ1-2	TGTGCCAGCAGTTACTCCTGGACAGGGGTAGGTGGCTACACCTTC	CASSYSWTGVGGYTF
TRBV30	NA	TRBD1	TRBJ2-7	TGTGCCTCTGGAGGTAAGGGGGCGGGCGCCTACGAGCAGTACTTC	CASGGKGAGAYEQYF
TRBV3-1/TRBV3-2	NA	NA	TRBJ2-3	TGTGCCAGCAGCCCCGGGGGGCACACAGATACGCAGTATTTT	CASSPGGHTDTQYF
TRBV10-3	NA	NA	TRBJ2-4	TGTGCCATCAGTGAAGGAGGTGGGCTAGCCAAAAACATTCAGTACTTC	CAISEGGGLAKNIQYF
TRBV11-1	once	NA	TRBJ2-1	TGTGCCAGCAGCTTAGAGTTAAGGAGCTCCTACAATGAGCAGTTCTTC	CASSLELRSSYNEQFF
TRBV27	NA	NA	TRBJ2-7	TGTGCCAGCAGTTTAGTGGGGCAGGGGGAGGCGTACGAGCAGTACTTC	CASSLVGQGEAYEQYF
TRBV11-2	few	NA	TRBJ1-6	TGTGCCAGCAGCCCTGCTTGGGGGGGGCGGTCACCCCTCCACTTT	CASSPAWGGRSPLHF
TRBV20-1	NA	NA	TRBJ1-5	TGCAGTGCTAGTACCCCCCTAGGATCTAGCAATCAGCCCCAGCATTTT	CSASTPLGSSNQPQHF
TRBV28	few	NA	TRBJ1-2	TGTGCCAGCAGTAGGTCCGGACAGTTTTCTGGCTACACCTTC	CASSRSGQFSGYTF
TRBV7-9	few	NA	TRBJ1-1	TGTGCCAGCAGCCGGGGACTTGCTGGGACTGAAGCTTTCTTT	CASSRGLAGTEAFF
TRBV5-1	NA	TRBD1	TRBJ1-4	TGCGCCAGCAGCGTACAGGGGGCGATTAACCCGGGTGAAAAACTGTTTTTT	CASSVQGAINPGEKLFF
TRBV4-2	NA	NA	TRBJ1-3	TGTGCCAGCAGCCAAGAAAAAGGAGGTCCTGGAAACACCATATATTTT	CASSQEKGGPGNTIYF
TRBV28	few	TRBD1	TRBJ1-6	TGTGCCACAGCGACAGGGTATTCACCCCTCCACTTT	CATATGYSPLHF
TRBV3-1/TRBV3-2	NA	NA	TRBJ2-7	TGTGCCAGCAGCCAAGGTAGTAGCGGCGAGCAGTACTTC	CASSQGSSGEQYF
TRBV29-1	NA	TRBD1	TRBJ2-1	TGCAGCGTTCGGGGCAGGGGGCTGTACAATGAGCAGTTCTTC	CSVRGRGLYNEQFF
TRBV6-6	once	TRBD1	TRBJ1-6	TGTGCCAGCAGTCGGGACAGAGTGTATAATTCACCCCTCCACTTT	CASSRDRVYNSPLHF
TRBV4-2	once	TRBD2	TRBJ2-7	TGTGCCAGCAGCCAAGAACTAGCGGGGGGTCCCACCTACGAGCAGTACTTC	CASSQELAGGPTYEQYF
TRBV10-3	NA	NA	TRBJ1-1	TGTGCCATCAGTGACAGGATGGACACTGAAGCTTTCTTT	CAISDRMDTEAFF